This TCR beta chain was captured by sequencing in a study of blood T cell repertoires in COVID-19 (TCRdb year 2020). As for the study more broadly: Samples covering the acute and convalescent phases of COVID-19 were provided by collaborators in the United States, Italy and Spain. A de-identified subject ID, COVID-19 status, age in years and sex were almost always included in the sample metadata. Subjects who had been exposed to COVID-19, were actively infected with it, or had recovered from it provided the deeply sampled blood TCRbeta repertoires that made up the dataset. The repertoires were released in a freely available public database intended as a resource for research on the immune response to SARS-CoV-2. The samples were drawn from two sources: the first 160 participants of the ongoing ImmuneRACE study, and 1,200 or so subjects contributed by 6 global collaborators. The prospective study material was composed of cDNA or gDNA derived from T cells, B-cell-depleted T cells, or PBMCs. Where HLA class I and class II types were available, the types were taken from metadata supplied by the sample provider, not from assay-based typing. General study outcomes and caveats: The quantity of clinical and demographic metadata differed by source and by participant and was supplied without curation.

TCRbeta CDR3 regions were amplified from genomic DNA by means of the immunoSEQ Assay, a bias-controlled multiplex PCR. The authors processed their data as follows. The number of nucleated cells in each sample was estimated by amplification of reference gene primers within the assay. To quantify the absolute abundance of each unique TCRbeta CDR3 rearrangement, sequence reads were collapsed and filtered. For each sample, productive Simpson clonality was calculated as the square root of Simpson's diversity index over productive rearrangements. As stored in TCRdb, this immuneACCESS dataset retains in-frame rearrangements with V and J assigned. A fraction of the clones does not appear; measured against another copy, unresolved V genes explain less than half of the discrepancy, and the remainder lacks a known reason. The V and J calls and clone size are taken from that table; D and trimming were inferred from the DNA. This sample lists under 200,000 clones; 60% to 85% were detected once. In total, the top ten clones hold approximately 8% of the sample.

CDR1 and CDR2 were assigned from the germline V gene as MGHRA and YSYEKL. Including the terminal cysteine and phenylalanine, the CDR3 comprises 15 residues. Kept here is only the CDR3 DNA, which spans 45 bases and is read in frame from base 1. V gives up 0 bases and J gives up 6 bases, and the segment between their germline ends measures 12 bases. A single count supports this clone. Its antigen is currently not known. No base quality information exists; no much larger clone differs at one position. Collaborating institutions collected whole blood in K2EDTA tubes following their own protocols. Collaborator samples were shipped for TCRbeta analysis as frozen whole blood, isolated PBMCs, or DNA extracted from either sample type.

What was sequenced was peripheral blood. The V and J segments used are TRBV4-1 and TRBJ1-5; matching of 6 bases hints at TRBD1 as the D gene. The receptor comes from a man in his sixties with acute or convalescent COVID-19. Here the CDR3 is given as CASSQETGSGQPQHF. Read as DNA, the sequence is TGCGCCAGCAGCCAAGAGACAGGTTCGGGTCAGCCCCAGCATTTT.